This T cell receptor beta chain is from a study of blood T cells in healthy people across ages. The CDR3 runs to 13 residues. Germline CDR1 is MDHEN and CDR2 is SYDVKM. Trimming stripped 3 bases from V and 2 bases from J, with 8 bases between. Donors ranged from roughly 6 to 95 years old and were healthy Caucasians in Russia. Per sample, a minimum of 6.5 million PBMCs were isolated. A second PCR, run for about 7 to 11 cycles, used a sample-barcoded 5' primer plus a J-beta primer mix. TCRdb fed the 5' RACE reads into MiXCR, producing one record per CDR3 protein. The table has 700,000 or so distinct CDR3 sequences, roughly two fifths seen once.

J is TRBJ2-7 and V is TRBV28, with D maybe TRBD1 (6 bases). Sequencing was done on a sample of blood. This TCR was recovered from a man older than 75 in good health. The CDR3 spells CASSFGTPYEQYF. CDR3 coding DNA: TGTGCCAGCAGTTTTGGGACACCCTACGAGCAGTACTTC.